What follows are 14 T cell receptor beta chains derived from one specimen sequenced in a study of response to subunit inactivated influenza vaccine (dated by TCRdb to about 2018). Libraries were constructed by RT-PCR. Sequenced using an Illumina HiSeq 2500. TCRdb's own reprocessing of the public reads used fastp at Q25 and MiXCR and kept productive beta chains. All rows with the same CDR3 protein become a single entry with the most common DNA and genes. This sample lists fewer than 250,000 distinct CDR3 sequences; about 15% were detected once. The ten largest clones capture about a quarter of the sample. Sequencing was performed on CD8+ T cells sorted from PBMCs, taken 5 days after vaccination. The receptors shown here come from a man in his forties or fifties who received an inactivated influenza vaccine. Donor details come from another sample of the same person, matched by shared clones.

The chain combines TRBV29-1 with TRBJ2-4, with D tentatively TRBD1 (6 bases). The germline CDR1 and CDR2 sequences are SQVTM and ANQGSEA. The CDR3 has 16 residues. V lost 1 base and J 1 base, leaving 14 bases between the germline ends. In DNA form, the CDR3 reads TGCAGCGTTGAAGTGGCTCAGGGGCATGCCAAAAACATTCAGTACTTC. Its protein is CSVEVAQGHAKNIQYF.

V is TRBV11-2 and J is TRBJ2-1; no clear D. Germline V gene data show CDR1 as SGHAT and CDR2 as FQNNGV. The CDR3 contains 15 residues. V lost 1 base, J lost 6 bases, and 13 bases lay in between. The CDR3 here is CASSLVYPLGNEQFF. The CDR3 region has the DNA TGTGCCAGCAGCTTAGTGTACCCCCTGGGCAATGAGCAGTTCTTC.

This chain uses TRBV5-6 with TRBJ2-7; maybe TRBD2 (5 bases). CDR3 length: 14 residues. The ends were cut back, 7 bases at V and 4 bases at J, with 18 bases in the middle. CDR1 is SGHDT and CDR2 is YYEEEE in the germline V gene. The CDR3 here is CASGAGIGPYEQYF. Here the CDR3 DNA reads TGTGCCAGCGGCGCCGGGATAGGGCCTTACGAGCAGTACTTC.

The table lists this clonotype with a few counts. The chain carries TRBV7-2 and TRBJ2-7, with a possible D match to TRBD1 (6 bases). This CDR3 contains 14 residues. Trimming took off 4 bases at V and 2 bases at J, with 12 bases between the two ends. CDR1 is SGHTA and CDR2 is FQGNSA in the germline V gene. The CDR3: CASSYQGTAYEQYF. CDR3 DNA sequence: TGTGCCAGCAGCTATCAGGGGACCGCCTACGAGCAGTACTTC.

On this clonotype itself: This may stem from a read error, because a much larger clone lies one nucleotide away. The chain couples TRBV3-1 to TRBJ2-2; unclear D gene. The germline V and J ends were trimmed by 4 bases and 0 bases, with 18 bases remaining between them. The CDR3 totals 18 residues. Per germline, CDR1 LGHDT and CDR2 YNNKEL (reference sequence). The CDR3 coding sequence is TGTGCCAGCAGCCGATTTAGTTCCTGTGATGCGAACACCGGGGAGCTGTTTTTT. It translates to CASSRFSSCDANTGELFF. Full variable domain (rest looked up from reference TRBV3-1 and TRBJ2-2): DTAVSQTPKYLVTQMGNDKSIKCEQNLGHDTMYWYKQDSKKFLKIMFSYNNKELIINETVPNRFSPKSPDKAHLNLHINSLELGDSAVYFCASSRFSSCDANTGELFFGEGSRLTVL.

This clonotype appeared a few times. This sequence joins TRBV10-3 and TRBJ2-5; 8 nucleotides agree with TRBD1. J lost 5 bases, V lost 8 bases, and 7 bases had no gene match. Per germline, CDR1 ENHRY and CDR2 SYGVKD. CDR3 length: 13 residues. The CDR3 reads CAIGTDRAETQYF. CDR3 coding DNA: TGTGCCATCGGGACGGACAGGGCGGAGACCCAGTACTTC.

CDR3 DNA sequence: TGTGCCAGCAGCCGACCCCCGAAACTAGCGGAAGCCTCTGGGGCCAACGTCCTGACTTTC. Protein sequence: CASSRPPKLAEASGANVLTF. The V gene is TRBV3-1, the J gene TRBJ2-6; 8 bases are a match to TRBD2. The CDR3 spans 20 residues. In germline, CDR1 is LGHDT, CDR2 YNNKEL (reference sequence). The ends lost 4 bases at V and 0 bases at J; junction bases unmatched: 14.

The chain links TRBV2 to TRBJ1-2, with 7 bases identical to TRBD1. J gave up 4 bases and V 4 bases, and 0 bases lay outside the gene matches. This CDR3 is built from 12 residues. CDR1 is SNHLY, CDR2 FYNNEI, per germline. The CDR3 DNA sequence: TGTGCCAGCAGTGGGGACAGCTATGGCTACACCTTC. Amino acid sequence: CASSGDSYGYTF.

This rearrangement joins TRBV2 to TRBJ2-7; D gene unclear. Germline V gene sequence: CDR1 SNHLY, CDR2 FYNNEI. V gave up 3 bases and J gave up 1 base, with 7 bases separating them. The CDR3 covers 13 residues. The CDR3 loop reads CASSDLASYEQYF. The CDR3 DNA is TGTGCCAGCAGTGATTTAGCTTCCTACGAGCAGTACTTC.

The rearrangement links TRBV29-1 to TRBJ2-3; the D gene is possibly TRBD2 (6 bases). The CDR3 is 14 residues long. The V gene's germline CDR1 is SQVTM and CDR2 ANQGSEA. V was pared by 4 bases and J by 2 bases, with 13 bases between. This chain's CDR3 is CSVASAGTTDTQYF. The DNA for the CDR3 is TGCAGCGTTGCAAGCGCGGGAACCACAGATACGCAGTATTTT.

This clonotype showed up just a few times. The chain has TRBV9 and TRBJ2-6; 9 positions agree with TRBD1. Germline CDR1 is SGDLS and CDR2 is YYNGEE. V shed 4 bases and J 6 bases; nucleotides not matched to a gene: 17. CDR3 size: 19 residues. Written as DNA, the CDR3 is TGTGCCAGCAGCACCCGGACAGGGGTCCAAACGGGATTGGCCAACGTCCTGACTTTC. This translates into CASSTRTGVQTGLANVLTF.

This clonotype has only a few counts. The chain employs TRBV15 and TRBJ2-3; TRBD1 aligns across 8 bases. With 5 bases clipped from V and 1 base from J, the junction kept 2 bases outside the gene matches. The CDR3 loop spans 14 amino acids. Looked up from germline, CDR1 is LNHNV and CDR2 is YYDKDF (reference sequence). The CDR3, as DNA: TGTGCCACCAGCGACAGGGGTGGCACAGATACGCAGTATTTT. Translation: CATSDRGGTDTQYF.

A few counts support this clonotype. The rearrangement joins TRBV24-1 to TRBJ2-1; 8 nucleotides agree with TRBD2. V lost 1 base to trimming and J lost 3 bases; unmatched junction nucleotides: 4. This CDR3 has 16 residues. Germline V gives CDR1 KGHDR, CDR2 SFDVKD. CDR3 coding DNA: TGTGCCACCAGTGATTTAGGTAGCGGGAACTACAATGAGCAGTTCTTC. Encoded protein: CATSDLGSGNYNEQFF.

The V and J genes are TRBV7-9 and TRBJ2-7; D not certain. This CDR3 is built from 13 residues. The V and J ends lost 3 bases and 2 bases respectively, with 8 bases between them. Germline V lookup: CDR1 SEHNR, CDR2 FQNEAQ (reference sequence). The CDR3: CASSFPLTYEQYF. The CDR3 nucleotides are TGTGCCAGCAGCTTTCCGCTTACCTACGAGCAGTACTTC. Filled out from reference TRBV7-9 and TRBJ2-7, the complete variable domain reads DTGVSQNPRHKITKRGQNVTFRCDPISEHNRLYWYRQTLGQGPEFLTYFQNEAQLEKSRLLSDRFSAERPKGSFSTLEIQRTEQGDSAMYLCASSFPLTYEQYFGPGTRLTVT.